This T cell receptor (beta chain) was found in a study of blood T cell repertoires in COVID-19. The CDR3 runs 11 residues. Germline V gene lookup returns CDR1 DFQATT and CDR2 SNEGSKA (reference sequence). V was trimmed by 3 bases and J by 12 bases, leaving 12 bases between them. In the authors' methods: Quantification of nucleated cells was approximated via reference gene primer amplification. Only in-frame clones appear in the TCRdb table, and some are missing; sequencing was by immunoSEQ multiplex PCR. The D gene and trimming were derived from the DNA, and the V and J assignments and clone size from that table. The sample has 350,000 to 450,000 clones, around 92% seen once; the top ten hold about 1.7%. All recovered Cohort 3 donors got two negative PCRs, got clearance, or saw symptom resolution.

The TCR sequence derives from a woman aged 30 to 39 who had recovered from COVID-19. The rearrangement uses TRBV20-1 and TRBJ2-1; TRBD2 might be the D (6 bases). Sequencing was done on a sample of PBMCs or T cells enriched from blood (not recorded which). The CDR3 region is CSASLAGPQFF. CDR3 coding DNA: TGCAGTGCTAGCCTTGCGGGGCCGCAGTTCTTC.